This T cell receptor beta chain was profiled in a study of shared clonotypes between healthy human individuals. This CDR3 contains 15 residues. The germline V gene encodes CDR1 SNHLY and CDR2 FYNNEI. Trimming cost V 1 base and J 3 bases, with 13 bases left between them. CD8 cells regarded as naive lacked CD45RO, were positively chosen for CCR7, and omitted terminally differentiated effector memory CD45RA+ cells. Method: immunoSEQ multiplex PCR; TCRdb's copy keeps in-frame clones and lacks some. The table has about 580,000 clones, roughly 98% seen once. J is TRBJ2-7 and V is TRBV2, with no clear D. Sequencing was carried out using naive CD8+ T cells sorted from blood. This clonotype was sampled from a man between 25 and 39 years old in good health. The DNA for the CDR3 is TGTGCCAGCAGTGAAGTCCCCGGACCCTACTACGAGCAGTACTTC. This codes for CASSEVPGPYYEQYF. The whole variable domain, filled in from reference TRBV2 and TRBJ2-7, reads EPEVTQTPSHQVTQMGQEVILRCVPISNHLYFYWYRQILGQKVEFLVSFYNNEISEKSEIFDDQFSVERPDGSNFTLKIRSTKLEDSAMYFCASSEVPGPYYEQYFGPGTRLTVT.